These 28 T cell receptor beta chains share one sample of origin, sequenced in a study of blood T cell repertoires in COVID-19. Libraries were prepared by immunoSEQ multiplex PCR; TCRdb keeps only in-frame clonotypes and omits some of them. This table holds some 50,000 clones, around 86% found once. The specimen sequenced was peripheral blood. The receptors come from a human donor in a cohort sampled during active COVID-19.

The chain joins TRBV11-2 to TRBJ2-5, with TRBD2 as a possible D gene (5 bases). V dropped 2 bases and J dropped 1 base, with 5 bases sitting between them. The CDR3 is 13 amino acids. Germline loops: CDR1 SGHAT, CDR2 FQNNGV. DNA for the CDR3: TGTGCCAGCAGCTTAACTAGCCAAGAGACCCAGTACTTC. Amino acids: CASSLTSQETQYF.

This chain connects TRBV12-3 or TRBV12-4 to TRBJ2-5; no reliable D call. Deletions cut 3 bases from V and 4 bases from J, with 9 bases between. This CDR3 region has 13 residues. The CDR3 loop reads CASSFFRRETQYF. The DNA for the CDR3 is TGTGCCAGCAGTTTCTTCCGTCGAGAGACCCAGTACTTC.

V usage is TRBV9 and J usage is TRBJ2-2; TRBD1 is a possible D gene (5 bases). The CDR3 sequence is 14 residues long. CDR1 and CDR2 from the germline V gene are SGDLS and YYNGEE. Trimming took 2 bases from V and 4 from J, leaving 9 bases between them. Here the CDR3 DNA reads TGTGCCAGCAGCGTCTACAGGTCCACCGGGGAGCTGTTTTTT. This sequence encodes CASSVYRSTGELFF.

The chain joins TRBV5-1 to TRBJ2-6; D may be TRBD1 (5 bases). This CDR3 spans 17 amino acids. From germline, CDR1 is SGHRS and CDR2 YFSETQ. V lost 3 bases, J lost 2 bases, and 15 bases lay in between. Written as DNA, the CDR3 is TGCGCCAGCAGCTCCCGCCTAGGGGTGGCTGGGGCCAACGTCCTGACTTTC. Its protein is CASSSRLGVAGANVLTF.

V is TRBV24-1 and J is TRBJ2-1; the D gene is possibly TRBD1 (6 bases). Germline CDR1 and CDR2: KGHDR and SFDVKD. The CDR3 is made up of 13 amino acids. V lost 1 base and J lost 8, with 8 bases in between. The CDR3 region has the DNA TGTGCCACCAGTGATTTCAGGGGTGATGAGCAGTTCTTC. It yields the protein CATSDFRGDEQFF.

The chain links TRBV29-1 to TRBJ2-5; tentatively, D is TRBD1 (6 bases). V lost 7 bases, J lost 2 bases, and 14 bases lay in between. The CDR3 spans 13 residues. Germline-derived CDR1 and CDR2 are SQVTM and ANQGSEA. The CDR3 DNA is TGCAGCGCCACCAAAGGACAGCAAGAGACCCAGTACTTC. Protein: CSATKGQQETQYF.

The chain combines TRBV4-1 with TRBJ2-1, with D unresolved. CDR3 size: 14 residues. Looked up from germline, CDR1 is MGHRA and CDR2 is YSYEKL. V was clipped by 0 bases and J by 6 bases, with 9 bases between them. In nucleotides, the CDR3 is TGCGCCAGCAGCCAAGATACCCTCGGCAATGAGCAGTTCTTC. Its translation is CASSQDTLGNEQFF.

The V call is TRBV6-5, the J call TRBJ1-2; the D is unclear. Trimming removed 4 bases from V and 8 bases from J, with 11 bases in between. Germline V lookup: CDR1 MNHEY, CDR2 SVGAGI. The CDR3 is 12 amino acids. The DNA for the CDR3 is TGTGCCAGCAGTTCCCTAGGAGGGGGCTACACCTTC. Amino acids: CASSSLGGGYTF.

This chain joins TRBV29-1 and TRBJ2-7, with 7 bases lining up with TRBD2. J lost 2 bases, V lost 0 bases, and 7 bases had no gene match. The CDR3 spans 15 residues. Germline assignment: CDR1 SQVTM and CDR2 ANQGSEA. CDR3 nucleotides: TGCAGCGTTGAAGATCGGGCTAGCGGTACCTACGAGCAGTACTTC. Its protein is CSVEDRASGTYEQYF.

The chain joins TRBV6-5 to TRBJ2-7; TRBD2 aligns across 12 bases. Germline V gene sequence: CDR1 MNHEY, CDR2 SVGAGI. The trim removed 4 bases at V and 5 bases at J, leaving 9 bases unmatched. This CDR3 has 16 residues. CDR3 in amino acids: CASSFRLAGVKNEQYF. The CDR3 nucleotides are TGTGCCAGCAGTTTTAGACTAGCGGGAGTTAAGAACGAGCAGTACTTC.

The chain combines TRBV9 with TRBJ2-7; 8 positions match TRBD2. This CDR3 region has 15 residues. Trimming cost V 0 bases and J 2 bases; bases outside gene matches: 4. CDR1 SGDLS and CDR2 YYNGEE come from the germline V gene. The CDR3: CASSVDLGLAYEQYF. DNA for the CDR3: TGTGCCAGCAGCGTAGATCTGGGACTAGCCTACGAGCAGTACTTC. The entire variable domain, with the rest obtained from reference TRBV9 and TRBJ2-7, is as follows: DSGVTQTPKHLITATGQRVTLRCSPRSGDLSVYWYQQSLDQGLQFLIQYYNGEERAKGNILERFSAQQFPDLHSELNLSSLELGDSALYFCASSVDLGLAYEQYFGPGTRLTVT.

The chain employs TRBV2 and TRBJ2-2, with D tentatively TRBD2 (5 bases). Germline V gives CDR1 SNHLY, CDR2 FYNNEI. The CDR3 sequence is 17 residues long. V was cut by 4 bases and J by 4 bases, with 19 bases left in between. The CDR3 sequence: CASSARWLAASTGELFF. For the CDR3, the DNA is TGTGCCAGCAGTGCTCGGTGGCTAGCCGCGAGCACCGGGGAGCTGTTTTTT.

This chain connects TRBV18 to TRBJ2-7, with D uncertain. The CDR3 has 14 amino acids. The V gene's germline CDR1 is KGHSH and CDR2 LQKENI. The V end was cut by 2 bases, the J end by 2 bases, with 10 bases between. The CDR3 DNA is TGTGCCAGCTCACCAGTGCTAGAGGCCTACGAGCAGTACTTC. Translating gives CASSPVLEAYEQYF.

The chain has TRBV7-2 and TRBJ1-5; maybe TRBD1 (6 bases). The CDR3 extends over 14 amino acids. Germline V gene data show CDR1 as SGHTA and CDR2 as FQGNSA. V lost 5 bases and J 6 bases, leaving 14 bases between the germline ends. As DNA, the CDR3 is TGTGCCAGCAGCGCCGGACAGTTCGGTCAGCCCCAGCATTTT. Translation gives CASSAGQFGQPQHF. Filled out from reference TRBV7-2 and TRBJ1-5, the complete variable domain reads GAGVSQSPSNKVTEKGKDVELRCDPISGHTALYWYRQSLGQGLEFLIYFQGNSAPDKSGLPSDRFSAERTGGSVSTLTIQRTQQEDSAVYLCASSAGQFGQPQHFGDGTRLSIL.

The V gene is TRBV3-1 (or the pseudogene TRBV3-2), the J gene TRBJ2-7, with D tentatively TRBD1 (6 bases). This CDR3 spans 14 amino acids. Trimming removed 6 bases from V and 4 bases from J, with 16 bases in between. CDR1 is LGHDT, CDR2 YNNKEL, per germline (reference sequence). The CDR3 loop is CASSSAGTKYEQYF. DNA for the CDR3: TGTGCCAGCAGTTCAGCCGGGACAAAATACGAGCAGTACTTC.

This clone was seen more than once but under ten times. This chain joins TRBV2 and TRBJ2-6; D might be TRBD1 (6 bases). The CDR3 length is 15 residues. Trimming cost V 7 bases and J 0 bases, with 10 bases left between them. CDR1 SNHLY and CDR2 FYNNEI come from the germline V gene. CDR3 coding DNA: TGTGCCAGCATTACAGGGATCTCTGGGGCCAACGTCCTGACTTTC. Its translation: CASITGISGANVLTF.

This clone was detected once. The chain recombines TRBV7-8 with TRBJ1-3, with 7 bases that match TRBD1. This CDR3 is built from 16 residues. From germline, CDR1 is SGHVS and CDR2 FQNEAQ. J lost 0 bases, V lost 4 bases, and 6 bases had no gene match. CDR3 sequence reads: CASSSRGHSSGNTIYF. CDR3 DNA sequence: TGTGCCAGCAGCTCTAGGGGGCATAGCTCTGGAAACACCATATATTTT.

This clone appeared a single time. The J gene is TRBJ1-2, the V gene TRBV3-1 (or the pseudogene TRBV3-2), with 9 bases lining up with TRBD1. CDR1 is LGHDT, CDR2 YNNKEL, per germline (reference sequence). The CDR3 contains 14 residues. After removal of 3 bases from V and 8 bases from J, the junction contained 7 bases not matched to a gene. The DNA of the CDR3 is TGTGCCAGCAGCCAGCCGGGACAGGGTTTAGGCTACACCTTC. Protein sequence: CASSQPGQGLGYTF.

The rearrangement joins TRBV6-4 to TRBJ2-7, with D possibly called TRBD1 or TRBD2 (7 bases each). In germline, CDR1 is MRHNA, CDR2 SNTAGT. The CDR3 loop spans 12 amino acids. CDR3 loop: CVRGRDHYEQYF. The CDR3 DNA follows: TGTGTCAGGGGGAGGGACCACTACGAGCAGTACTTC.

This chain connects TRBV6-5 to TRBJ2-2, with a weak D call TRBD1 (5 bases). Trimming took off 8 bases at V and 5 bases at J, with 12 bases between the two ends. CDR1 and CDR2 (germline): MNHEY, SVGAGI. The CDR3 sequence is 13 residues long. The CDR3 loop reads CASLTGLTGELFF. The CDR3 DNA follows: TGTGCCAGCCTTACAGGATTGACCGGGGAGCTGTTTTTT.

V usage is TRBV27 and J usage is TRBJ2-7; 9 bases are a match to TRBD1. V was clipped by 5 bases and J by 6 bases; unmatched bases: 11. The CDR3 is made up of 15 amino acids. Per germline, CDR1 MNHEY and CDR2 SMNVEV (reference sequence). CDR3 in amino acids: CASSRGTGTGGEQYF. In nucleotides, the CDR3 is TGTGCCAGCAGTCGAGGGACAGGGACGGGGGGCGAGCAGTACTTC.

V and J are TRBV24-1 and TRBJ2-1; TRBD2 matches at 13 bases. Germline V CDR1 and CDR2: KGHDR, SFDVKD. V was pared by 10 bases and J by 9 bases, with 5 bases of the junction left unmatched. The CDR3 has 13 amino acids. The CDR3: CATNRLAGGEQFF. In nucleotides, the CDR3 is TGTGCCACAAATAGACTAGCGGGGGGTGAGCAGTTCTTC.

CDR3 loop: CASTNGVGANVLTF. In DNA, the CDR3 is TGCGCCAGCACCAACGGTGTCGGGGCCAACGTCCTGACTTTC. V is TRBV5-1 and J is TRBJ2-6; D is unclear. The germline V gene encodes CDR1 SGHRS and CDR2 YFSETQ. The CDR3 contains 14 residues. The V and J ends lost 6 bases and 4 bases respectively, with 11 bases between them.

CDR3 nucleotides: TGTGCCAGCAGCTCCCCGGGACAGCTCCATGAAAAACTGTTTTTT. Translation gives CASSSPGQLHEKLFF. The V and J genes are TRBV5-5 and TRBJ1-4; 7 bases fit TRBD1. Looked up from germline, CDR1 is SGHKS and CDR2 is YYEKEE (reference sequence). V dropped 3 bases and J dropped 6; count of bases not matched to a gene: 8. The CDR3 is 15 residues long. The variable domain in full, completed from reference TRBV5-5 and TRBJ1-4, reads DAGVTQSPTHLIKTRGQQVTLRCSPISGHKSVSWYQQVLGQGPQFIFQYYEKEERGRGNFPDRFSARQFPNYSSELNVNALLLGDSALYLCASSSPGQLHEKLFFGSGTQLSVL.

The chain joins TRBV11-2 to TRBJ2-1, with 7 positions matching TRBD1. The CDR3 is 13 amino acids. Trimming took 5 bases from V and 9 from J; bases not matched to a gene: 7. Germline loops: CDR1 SGHAT, CDR2 FQNNGV. CDR3 DNA: TGTGCCAGCAGCCGGGACAGAGCCGTTGAGCAGTTCTTC. Protein: CASSRDRAVEQFF.

The chain couples TRBV3-1 (or the pseudogene TRBV3-2) to TRBJ2-3; D is possibly TRBD1 (5 bases). The CDR3 consists of 13 residues. Germline V lookup: CDR1 LGHDT, CDR2 YNNKEL (reference sequence). V lost 2 bases and J 4 bases, leaving 7 bases between the germline ends. In DNA, the CDR3 is TGTGCCAGCAGCCAAAGGGGCCCAGATACGCAGTATTTT. This gives the protein CASSQRGPDTQYF.

The chain is built from TRBV5-6 and TRBJ1-3, with unresolved D. Germline V CDR1 and CDR2: SGHDT, YYEEEE. The germline V and J ends were trimmed by 1 base and 2 bases, with 13 bases remaining between them. The CDR3 sequence is 16 residues long. The CDR3 loop reads CASSLSAASTGNTIYF. For the CDR3, the DNA is TGTGCCAGCAGCTTGTCCGCGGCAAGCACTGGAAACACCATATATTTT.

Here the CDR3 DNA reads TGTGCCAGCAGCTTAGGGTGGACTAGCGGAGAGACCCAGTACTTC. Its translation: CASSLGWTSGETQYF. J is TRBJ2-5 and V is TRBV11-3, with 10 positions matching TRBD2. J was trimmed by 4 bases and V by 1 base; bases with no gene match: 3. The CDR3 sequence is 15 residues long. Germline V lookup: CDR1 SGHNT, CDR2 YENEEA.